The 18 T cell receptor beta chains listed next were all sequenced from one sample in a study of PD-1 blockade in classical Hodgkin lymphoma. The repertoire was sequenced with immunoSEQ multiplex PCR; TCRdb's copy has only in-frame clones and lacks some. The profile shows about 150,000 clones, approximately 80% of them singletons. After autologous stem cell transplantation all patients relapsed, and prior brentuximab vedotin exposure differed between cohorts. The specimen comprised peripheral blood mononuclear cells (PBMCs), sampled before the second cycle of nivolumab. These receptors originate from a human donor with classical Hodgkin lymphoma.

This chain joins TRBV13 and TRBJ1-3; no clear D. Germline loops: CDR1 PRHDT, CDR2 FYEKMQ (reference sequence). This CDR3 region has 16 residues. Deletions cut 2 bases from V and 0 bases from J, with 11 bases between. The DNA for the CDR3 is TGTGCCAGCAGCTTATCTCAAGGGATCTCTGGAAACACCATATATTTT. Protein sequence: CASSLSQGISGNTIYF. The full variable domain, rest sourced from reference TRBV13 and TRBJ1-3, is AAGVIQSPRHLIKEKRETATLKCYPIPRHDTVYWYQQGPGQDPQFLISFYEKMQSDKGSIPDRFSAQQFSDYHSELNMSSLELGDSALYFCASSLSQGISGNTIYFGEGSWLTVV.

The chain has TRBV9 and TRBJ1-6; 7 bases match TRBD1. CDR3 length: 15 amino acids. The V and J ends lost 0 bases and 9 bases, in that order; junction bases with no gene match: 6. The germline gives CDR1 SGDLS, CDR2 YYNGEE. The CDR3 sequence: CASSVVGDRVSPLHF. CDR3 nucleotides: TGTGCCAGCAGCGTAGTAGGAGACAGGGTTTCACCCCTCCACTTT.

The chain is built from TRBV27 and TRBJ2-3, with D hard to call. Germline-derived CDR1 and CDR2 are MNHEY and SMNVEV (reference sequence). Trimming pared 8 bases from V and 6 bases from J, leaving 6 bases between. This CDR3 comprises 10 residues. The CDR3 region is CASGSDTQYF. In DNA, the CDR3 is TGTGCCAGCGGTTCGGATACGCAGTATTTT.

The chain combines TRBV4-1 with TRBJ1-5; 7 bases are a match to TRBD1. The CDR3 loop spans 14 amino acids. The V gene end was trimmed by 4 bases and the J gene end by 2 bases; junction bases not matched to a gene: 2. Germline CDR1 reads MGHRA; CDR2 reads YSYEKL. The DNA for the CDR3 is TGCGCCAGCAGCCGAACAGGGGGCAATCAGCCCCAGCATTTT. Its protein product is CASSRTGGNQPQHF.

In its sample, this clone was seen once. The rearrangement links TRBV7-2 to TRBJ2-5; D is undetermined. This CDR3 has 12 residues. Trimming shortened V by 5 bases and J by 5 bases, and 9 bases separated the two germline ends. CDR1 is SGHTA, CDR2 FQGNSA, per germline. CDR3 residues: CASSPPWETQYF. The CDR3 bases are TGTGCCAGCAGCCCCCCGTGGGAGACCCAGTACTTC.

This clone was seen a handful of times. The gene calls are TRBV5-6 and TRBJ2-1; a possible D gene is TRBD2 (6 bases). Trimming took 3 bases from V and 9 from J, leaving 10 bases between them. The CDR3 totals 12 residues. Germline assignment: CDR1 SGHDT and CDR2 YYEEEE. The CDR3 sequence: CASSSGVGEQFF. The DNA for the CDR3 is TGTGCCAGCAGCTCGGGAGTTGGTGAGCAGTTCTTC.

The DNA for the CDR3 is TGTGCCAGCAGCCACCTAGCTAGCGGGAGTCCTTCTAATGAGCAGTTCTTC. Encoded protein: CASSHLASGSPSNEQFF. The gene calls are TRBV7-8 and TRBJ2-1; 10 bases agree with TRBD2. Germline assignment: CDR1 SGHVS and CDR2 FQNEAQ. Trimming at V came to 5 bases and at J to 7 bases, leaving 14 bases not matched to a gene. The CDR3 consists of 17 residues.

The chain has TRBV7-9 and TRBJ2-1; 7 positions agree with TRBD2. Germline lookup yields CDR1 SEHNR and CDR2 FQNEAQ (reference sequence). This CDR3 region has 17 residues. V trimming: 4 bases; J trimming: 7 bases; junction bases outside the gene matches: 16. CDR3 protein: CASSSTLPGRNWNEQFF. The DNA of the CDR3 is TGTGCCAGCAGCTCAACTCTCCCCGGGAGGAACTGGAATGAGCAGTTCTTC. The full variable domain, rest sourced from reference TRBV7-9 and TRBJ2-1, is DTGVSQNPRHKITKRGQNVTFRCDPISEHNRLYWYRQTLGQGPEFLTYFQNEAQLEKSRLLSDRFSAERPKGSFSTLEIQRTEQGDSAMYLCASSSTLPGRNWNEQFFGPGTRLTVL.

The chain couples TRBV19 to TRBJ2-1; D gene uncertain. Germline V gene lookup returns CDR1 LNHDA and CDR2 SQIVND (reference sequence). The CDR3 has 13 residues. The V and J ends lost 5 bases and 10 bases respectively, with 15 bases between them. The CDR3 spells CASSRPSLDEQFF. CDR3 DNA sequence: TGTGCCAGTAGTCGCCCGAGTTTGGACGAGCAGTTCTTC.

The rearrangement uses TRBV19 and TRBJ2-1; D unclear. V dropped 4 bases and J dropped 7 bases, with 5 bases sitting between them. CDR1 LNHDA and CDR2 SQIVND come from the germline V gene (reference sequence). The CDR3 contains 11 residues. The CDR3, as DNA: TGTGCCAGTAGTAAGAAGAATGAGCAGTTCTTC. It is translated as CASSKKNEQFF.

The rearrangement links TRBV10-3 to TRBJ1-1; D remains ambiguous. Germline-derived CDR1 and CDR2 are ENHRY and SYGVKD. The CDR3 is 14 amino acids. Trimming shortened V by 0 bases and J by 2 bases, and 7 bases separated the two germline ends. The CDR3 is CAISESVTNTEAFF. DNA of the CDR3: TGTGCCATCAGTGAGTCGGTCACCAACACTGAAGCTTTCTTT.

This clone was seen many times. V usage is TRBV19 and J usage is TRBJ1-5; a possible D gene is TRBD1 (6 bases). The CDR3 has 13 residues. Trimming shortened V by 4 bases and J by 6 bases, and 10 bases separated the two germline ends. In germline, CDR1 is LNHDA, CDR2 SQIVND (reference sequence). The CDR3, as DNA: TGTGCCAGTAGTAGTCCGGGGGCTCAGCCCCAGCATTTT. Translated, it gives CASSSPGAQPQHF.

The V gene is TRBV7-9, the J gene TRBJ1-6; D ambiguous. V shed 4 bases and J shed 7 bases, with 8 bases lying between them. Germline V CDR1 and CDR2: SEHNR, FQNEAQ (reference sequence). This CDR3 is built from 13 residues. The CDR3 spells CASSSLENSPLHF. The CDR3 nucleotides read TGTGCCAGCAGCTCCTTAGAAAATTCACCCCTCCACTTT.

V is TRBV19 and J is TRBJ1-5; 7 bases line up with TRBD1. The CDR3 has 19 residues. The V and J ends lost 2 bases and 0 bases, in that order; junction bases with no gene match: 13. CDR1 LNHDA and CDR2 SQIVND come from the germline V gene (reference sequence). The chain's CDR3 is CASSIRVTGFFYSNQPQHF. CDR3 in DNA: TGTGCCAGTAGTATACGTGTGACAGGGTTTTTCTATAGCAATCAGCCCCAGCATTTT. Complete variable domain (other parts from reference TRBV19 and TRBJ1-5): DGGITQSPKYLFRKEGQNVTLSCEQNLNHDAMYWYRQDPGQGLRLIYYSQIVNDFQKGDIAEGYSVSREKKESFPLTVTSAQKNPTAFYLCASSIRVTGFFYSNQPQHFGDGTRLSIL.

This chain links TRBV29-1 with TRBJ2-7; tentative D call: TRBD2 (6 bases). The ends were cut back, 6 bases at V and 1 base at J, with 19 bases in the middle. Germline-derived CDR1 and CDR2 are SQVTM and ANQGSEA. The CDR3 extends over 15 amino acids. The chain's CDR3 is CSVRKGGVTSYEQYF. CDR3 nucleotide sequence: TGCAGCGTCCGGAAGGGCGGGGTGACGTCCTACGAGCAGTACTTC.

This sequence joins TRBV19 and TRBJ1-2, with D maybe TRBD1 (6 bases). This CDR3 comprises 13 residues. Germline CDR1 reads LNHDA; CDR2 reads SQIVND (reference sequence). V gave up 5 bases and J gave up 3 bases, with 10 bases separating them. The CDR3 region has the DNA TGTGCCAGTAGTTCGGACAGATACTATGGCTACACCTTC. It encodes CASSSDRYYGYTF.

This chain joins TRBV5-1 and TRBJ2-7, with D unresolved. The CDR3 sequence is 14 residues long. Trimming shortened V by 0 bases and J by 0 bases, and 7 bases separated the two germline ends. From germline, CDR1 is SGHRS and CDR2 YFSETQ. The CDR3 nucleotides are TGCGCCAGCAGCTTGGATGGTACCTCCTACGAGCAGTACTTC. Amino acid sequence: CASSLDGTSYEQYF.

The chain employs TRBV2 and TRBJ1-3; no clear D gene. The V gene's germline CDR1 is SNHLY and CDR2 FYNNEI. The CDR3 loop spans 12 amino acids. V was shortened by 6 bases and J by 7 bases, with 10 bases between the two germline ends. The CDR3 DNA is TGTGCCAGCAGCCTCGAGTGGAACACCATATATTTT. Its protein product is CASSLEWNTIYF.